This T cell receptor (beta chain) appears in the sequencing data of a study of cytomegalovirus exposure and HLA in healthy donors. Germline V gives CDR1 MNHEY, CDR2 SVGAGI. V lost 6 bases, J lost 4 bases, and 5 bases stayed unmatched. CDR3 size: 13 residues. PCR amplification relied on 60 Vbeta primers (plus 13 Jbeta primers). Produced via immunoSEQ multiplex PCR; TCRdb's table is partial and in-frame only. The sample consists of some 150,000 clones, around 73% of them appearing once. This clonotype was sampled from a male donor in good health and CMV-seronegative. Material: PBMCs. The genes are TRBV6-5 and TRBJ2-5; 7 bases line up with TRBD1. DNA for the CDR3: TGTGCCAGCAGACCCCAGGGGGTAGAGACCCAGTACTTC. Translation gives CASRPQGVETQYF.